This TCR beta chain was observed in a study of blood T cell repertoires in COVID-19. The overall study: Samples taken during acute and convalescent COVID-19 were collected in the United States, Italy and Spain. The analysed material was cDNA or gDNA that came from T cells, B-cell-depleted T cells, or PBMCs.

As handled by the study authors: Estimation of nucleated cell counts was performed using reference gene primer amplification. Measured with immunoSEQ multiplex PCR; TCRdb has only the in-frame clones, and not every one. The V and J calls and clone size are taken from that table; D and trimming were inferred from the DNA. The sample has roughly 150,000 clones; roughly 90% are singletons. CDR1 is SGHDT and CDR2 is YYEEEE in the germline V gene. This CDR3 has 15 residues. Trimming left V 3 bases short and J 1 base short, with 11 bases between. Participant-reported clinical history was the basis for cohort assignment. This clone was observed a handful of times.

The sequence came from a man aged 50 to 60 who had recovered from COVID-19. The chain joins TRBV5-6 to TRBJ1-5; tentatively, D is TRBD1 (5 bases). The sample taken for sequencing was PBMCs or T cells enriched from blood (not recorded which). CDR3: CASSSGGWSNQPQHF. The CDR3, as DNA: TGTGCCAGCAGCTCCGGGGGATGGAGCAATCAGCCCCAGCATTTT.